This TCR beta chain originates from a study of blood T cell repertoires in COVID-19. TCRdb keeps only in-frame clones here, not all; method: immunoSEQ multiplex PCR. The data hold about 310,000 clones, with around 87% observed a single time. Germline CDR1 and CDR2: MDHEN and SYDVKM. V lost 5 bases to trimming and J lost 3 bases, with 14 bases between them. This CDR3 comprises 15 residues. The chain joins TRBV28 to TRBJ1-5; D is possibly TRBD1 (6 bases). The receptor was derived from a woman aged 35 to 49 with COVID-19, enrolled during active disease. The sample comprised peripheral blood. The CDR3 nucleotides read TGTGCCAGCAGTCTGAACCGGGACATCAATCAGCCCCAGCATTTT. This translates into CASSLNRDINQPQHF.